The source of this T cell receptor (beta chain) is a study of T cells in women clearing cervical HPV infection. Across the whole study: No precancer developed; the control's incident HPV16 infection cleared within 12 months.

TCRdb's copy holds only in-frame clones and misses some; the assay was immunoSEQ multiplex PCR. The sample has 30,000 to 45,000 clones; the top ten hold more than 7%. Germline values: CDR1 LNHDA, CDR2 SQIVND (reference sequence). With V trimmed by 7 bases and J by 9 bases, 6 bases remained unmatched. The CDR3 runs 13 residues. Notes on this clone: What it binds is unknown. The CDR3 end lies 3 residues beyond the end of the read and is filled in from the germline J gene.

General study results and limits: It is unknown whether associations predate infection; no effector/memory or HPV-specific sorting. TRBV6-7 abundance was lower in cases than controls (approximately 0.11% versus 0.16%). CIN3+ cases had significantly higher TCR richness than controls; evenness did not differ.

Material for sequencing was blood buffy coat. The chain links TRBV19 to TRBJ1-6; 7 bases agree with TRBD1. The clonotype was recovered from a woman aged 18 to 75 with a cervical HPV16 infection that either progressed to CIN3+ or cleared (not recorded which). The CDR3 here is CASTRGLSSPLHF. The covered CDR3 bases are TGTGCCAGTACAAGGGGGCTCAGTTCACCC.